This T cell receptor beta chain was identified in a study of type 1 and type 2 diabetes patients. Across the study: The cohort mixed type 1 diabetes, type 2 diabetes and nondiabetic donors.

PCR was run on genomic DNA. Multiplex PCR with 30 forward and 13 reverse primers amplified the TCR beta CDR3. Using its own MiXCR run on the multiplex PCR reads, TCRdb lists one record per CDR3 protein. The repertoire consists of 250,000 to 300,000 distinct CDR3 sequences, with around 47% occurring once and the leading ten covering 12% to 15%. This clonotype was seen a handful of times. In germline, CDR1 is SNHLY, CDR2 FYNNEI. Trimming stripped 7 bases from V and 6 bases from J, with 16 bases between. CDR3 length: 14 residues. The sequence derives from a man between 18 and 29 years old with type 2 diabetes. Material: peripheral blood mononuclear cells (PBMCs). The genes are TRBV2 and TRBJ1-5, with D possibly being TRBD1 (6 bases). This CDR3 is CASTRRGGFQPQHF. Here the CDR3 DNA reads TGTGCCAGCACCCGAAGAGGGGGTTTTCAGCCCCAGCATTTT.